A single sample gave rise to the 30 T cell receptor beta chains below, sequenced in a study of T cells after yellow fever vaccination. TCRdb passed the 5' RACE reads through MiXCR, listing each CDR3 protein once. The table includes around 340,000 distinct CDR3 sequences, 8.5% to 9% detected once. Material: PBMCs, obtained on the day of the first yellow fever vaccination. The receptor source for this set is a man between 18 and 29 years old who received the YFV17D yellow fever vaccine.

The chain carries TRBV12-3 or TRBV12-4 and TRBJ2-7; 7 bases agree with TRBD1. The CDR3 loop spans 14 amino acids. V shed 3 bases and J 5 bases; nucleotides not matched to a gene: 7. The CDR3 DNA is TGTGCCAGCAGTTTCGGACAGGCCCCGCACGAGCAGTACTTC. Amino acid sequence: CASSFGQAPHEQYF.

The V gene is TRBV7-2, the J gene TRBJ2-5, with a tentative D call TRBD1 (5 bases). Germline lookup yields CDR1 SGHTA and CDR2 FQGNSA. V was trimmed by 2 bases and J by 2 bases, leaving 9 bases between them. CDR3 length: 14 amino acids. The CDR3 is CASSLWTLQETQYF. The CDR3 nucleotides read TGTGCCAGCAGCTTATGGACACTTCAAGAGACCCAGTACTTC. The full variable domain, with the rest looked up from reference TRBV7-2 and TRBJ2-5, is GAGVSQSPSNKVTEKGKDVELRCDPISGHTALYWYRQSLGQGLEFLIYFQGNSAPDKSGLPSDRFSAERTGGSVSTLTIQRTQQEDSAVYLCASSLWTLQETQYFGPGTRLLVL.

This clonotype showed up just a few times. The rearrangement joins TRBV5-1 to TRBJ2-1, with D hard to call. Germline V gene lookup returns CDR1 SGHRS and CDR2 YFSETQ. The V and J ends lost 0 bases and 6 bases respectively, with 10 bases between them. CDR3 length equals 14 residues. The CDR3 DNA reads TGCGCCAGCAGCTTGGGAGTCCAAGGCAATGAGCAGTTCTTC. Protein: CASSLGVQGNEQFF.

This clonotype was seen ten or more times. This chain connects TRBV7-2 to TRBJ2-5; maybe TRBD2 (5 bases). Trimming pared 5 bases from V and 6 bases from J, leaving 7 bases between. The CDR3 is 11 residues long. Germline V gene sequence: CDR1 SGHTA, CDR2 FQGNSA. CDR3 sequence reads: CASSQRQTQYF. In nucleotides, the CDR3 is TGTGCCAGCAGCCAGCGGCAGACCCAGTACTTC.

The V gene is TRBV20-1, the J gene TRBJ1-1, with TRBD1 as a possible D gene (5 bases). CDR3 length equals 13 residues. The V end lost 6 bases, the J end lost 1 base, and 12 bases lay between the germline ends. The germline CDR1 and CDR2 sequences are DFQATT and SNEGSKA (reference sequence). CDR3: CSAHTGGNTEAFF. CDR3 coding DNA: TGCAGTGCGCACACCGGGGGGAACACTGAAGCTTTCTTT.

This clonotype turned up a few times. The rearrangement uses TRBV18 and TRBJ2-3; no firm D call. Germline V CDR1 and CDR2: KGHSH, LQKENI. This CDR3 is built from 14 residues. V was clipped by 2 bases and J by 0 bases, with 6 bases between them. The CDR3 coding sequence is TGTGCCAGCTCACCAGTCCCAAGCACAGATACGCAGTATTTT. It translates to CASSPVPSTDTQYF.

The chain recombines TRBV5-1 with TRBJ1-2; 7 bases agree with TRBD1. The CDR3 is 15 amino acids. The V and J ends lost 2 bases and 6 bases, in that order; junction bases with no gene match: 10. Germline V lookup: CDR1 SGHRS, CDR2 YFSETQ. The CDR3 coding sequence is TGCGCCAGCAGCTTTGGGAGGGGGCATGTGGATGGCTACACCTTC. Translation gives CASSFGRGHVDGYTF.

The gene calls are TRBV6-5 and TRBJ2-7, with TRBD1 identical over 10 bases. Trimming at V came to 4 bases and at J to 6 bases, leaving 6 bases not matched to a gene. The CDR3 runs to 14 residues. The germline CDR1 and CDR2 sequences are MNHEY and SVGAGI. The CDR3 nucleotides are TGTGCCAGCAGTTCGGGACAGGGGAGGGGCGAGCAGTACTTC. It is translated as CASSSGQGRGEQYF.

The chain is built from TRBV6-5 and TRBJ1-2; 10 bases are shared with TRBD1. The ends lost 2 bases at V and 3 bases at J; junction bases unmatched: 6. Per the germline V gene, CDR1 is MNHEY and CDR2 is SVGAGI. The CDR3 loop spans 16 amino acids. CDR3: CASSYPPGQGDYGYTF. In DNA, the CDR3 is TGTGCCAGCAGTTACCCTCCCGGACAGGGGGACTATGGCTACACCTTC.

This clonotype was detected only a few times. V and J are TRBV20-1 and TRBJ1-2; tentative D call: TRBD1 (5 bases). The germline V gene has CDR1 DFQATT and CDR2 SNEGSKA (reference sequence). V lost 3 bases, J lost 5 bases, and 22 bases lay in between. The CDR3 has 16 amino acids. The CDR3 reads CSARGLGGAILYGYTF. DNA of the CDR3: TGCAGTGCTAGGGGCCTGGGAGGGGCGATTTTGTATGGCTACACCTTC.

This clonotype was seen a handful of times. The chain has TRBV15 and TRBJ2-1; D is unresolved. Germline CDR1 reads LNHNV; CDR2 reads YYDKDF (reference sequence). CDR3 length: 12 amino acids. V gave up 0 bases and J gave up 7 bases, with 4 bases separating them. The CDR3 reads CATSRDRNEQFF. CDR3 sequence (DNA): TGTGCCACCAGCAGAGATCGGAATGAGCAGTTCTTC.

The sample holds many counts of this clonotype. The CDR3 is CSAGDYGYTF. CDR3 coding DNA: TGCAGCGCTGGGGACTATGGCTACACCTTC. This rearrangement joins TRBV29-1 to TRBJ1-2; no clear D. The V end was cut by 7 bases, the J end by 3 bases, with 6 bases between. This CDR3 is 10 amino acids long. Germline CDR1 reads SQVTM; CDR2 reads ANQGSEA.

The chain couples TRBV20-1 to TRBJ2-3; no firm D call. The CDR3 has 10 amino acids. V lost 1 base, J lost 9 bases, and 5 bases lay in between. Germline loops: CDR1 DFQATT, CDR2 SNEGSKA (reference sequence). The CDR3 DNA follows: TGCAGTGCTAGAGCTCAAACGCAGTATTTT. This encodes CSARAQTQYF.

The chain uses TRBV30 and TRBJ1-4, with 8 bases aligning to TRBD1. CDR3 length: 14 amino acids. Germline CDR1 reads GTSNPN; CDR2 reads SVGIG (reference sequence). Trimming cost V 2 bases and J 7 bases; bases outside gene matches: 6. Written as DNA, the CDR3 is TGTGCCTGGAGTAGGCAGGGGGCAGGTGAAAAACTGTTTTTT. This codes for CAWSRQGAGEKLFF.

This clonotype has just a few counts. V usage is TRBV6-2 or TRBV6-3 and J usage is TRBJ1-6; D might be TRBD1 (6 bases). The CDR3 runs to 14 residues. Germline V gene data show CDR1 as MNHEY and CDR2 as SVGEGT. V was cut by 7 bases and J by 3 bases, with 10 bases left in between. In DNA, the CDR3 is TGTGCCAGCAACCTGGACAGCTATAATTCACCCCTCCACTTT. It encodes CASNLDSYNSPLHF.

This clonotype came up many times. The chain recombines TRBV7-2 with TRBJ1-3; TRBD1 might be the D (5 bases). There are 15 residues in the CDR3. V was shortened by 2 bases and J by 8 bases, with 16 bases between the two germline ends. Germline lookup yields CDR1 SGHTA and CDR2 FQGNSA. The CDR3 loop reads CASSLTAAGGDTIYF. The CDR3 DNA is TGTGCCAGCAGCTTAACCGCCGCGGGGGGAGACACCATATATTTT. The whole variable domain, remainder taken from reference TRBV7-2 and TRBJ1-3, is GAGVSQSPSNKVTEKGKDVELRCDPISGHTALYWYRQSLGQGLEFLIYFQGNSAPDKSGLPSDRFSAERTGGSVSTLTIQRTQQEDSAVYLCASSLTAAGGDTIYFGEGSWLTVV.

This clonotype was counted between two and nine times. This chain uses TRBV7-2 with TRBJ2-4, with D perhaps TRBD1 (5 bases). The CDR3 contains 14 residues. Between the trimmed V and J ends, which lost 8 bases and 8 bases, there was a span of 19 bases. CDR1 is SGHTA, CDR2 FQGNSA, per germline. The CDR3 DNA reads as TGTGCCAGCTCCTTTCGGACACCCGAGGACATTCAGTACTTC. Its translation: CASSFRTPEDIQYF.

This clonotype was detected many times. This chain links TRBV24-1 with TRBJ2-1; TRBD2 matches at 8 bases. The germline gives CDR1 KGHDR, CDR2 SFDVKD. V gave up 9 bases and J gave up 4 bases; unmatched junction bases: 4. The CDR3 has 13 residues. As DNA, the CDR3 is TGTGCCACCTCGGGGGGGCCTTACAATGAGCAGTTCTTC. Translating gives CATSGGPYNEQFF.

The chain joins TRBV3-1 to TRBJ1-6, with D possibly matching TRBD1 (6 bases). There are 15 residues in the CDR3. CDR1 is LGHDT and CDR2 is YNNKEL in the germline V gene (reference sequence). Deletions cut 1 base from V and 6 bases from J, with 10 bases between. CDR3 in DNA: TGTGCCAGCAGCCAAGTGGACAGCTCTAATTCACCCCTCCACTTT. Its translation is CASSQVDSSNSPLHF.

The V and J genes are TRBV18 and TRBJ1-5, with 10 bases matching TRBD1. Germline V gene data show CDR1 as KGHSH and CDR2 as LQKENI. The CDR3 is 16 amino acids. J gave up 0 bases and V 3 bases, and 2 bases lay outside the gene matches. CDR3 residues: CASSPGQGSSNQPQHF. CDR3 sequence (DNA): TGTGCCAGCTCACCGGGACAGGGGTCTAGCAATCAGCCCCAGCATTTT.

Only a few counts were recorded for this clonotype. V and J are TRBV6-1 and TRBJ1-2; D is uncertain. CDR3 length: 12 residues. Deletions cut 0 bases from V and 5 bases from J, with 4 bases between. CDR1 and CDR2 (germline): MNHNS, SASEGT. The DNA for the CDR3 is TGTGCCAGCAGTGAAGCTTGGTATGGCTACACCTTC. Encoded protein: CASSEAWYGYTF.

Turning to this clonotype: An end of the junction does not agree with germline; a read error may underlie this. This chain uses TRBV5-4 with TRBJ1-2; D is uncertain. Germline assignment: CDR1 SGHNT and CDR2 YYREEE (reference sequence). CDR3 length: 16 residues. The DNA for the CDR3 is TGTGCCAGCAGCCTAGGAATCAGGCTCCCCTCTAATGGCTTCACCTTC. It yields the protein CASSLGIRLPSNGFTF.

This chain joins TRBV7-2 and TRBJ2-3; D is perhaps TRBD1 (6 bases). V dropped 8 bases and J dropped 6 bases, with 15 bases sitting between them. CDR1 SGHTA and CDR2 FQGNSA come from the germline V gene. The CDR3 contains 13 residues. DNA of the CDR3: TGTGCCAGCGGCAGGGGCCGTTCCGATACGCAGTATTTT. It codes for CASGRGRSDTQYF. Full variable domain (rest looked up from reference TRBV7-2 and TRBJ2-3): GAGVSQSPSNKVTEKGKDVELRCDPISGHTALYWYRQSLGQGLEFLIYFQGNSAPDKSGLPSDRFSAERTGGSVSTLTIQRTQQEDSAVYLCASGRGRSDTQYFGPGTRLTVL.

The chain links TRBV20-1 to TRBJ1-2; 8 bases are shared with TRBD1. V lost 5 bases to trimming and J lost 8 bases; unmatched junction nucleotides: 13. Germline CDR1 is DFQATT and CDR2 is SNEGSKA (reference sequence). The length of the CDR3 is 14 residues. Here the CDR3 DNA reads TGCAGTGCTGGGGACAGGCTACGTGAGGAAGGCTACACCTTC. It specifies CSAGDRLREEGYTF.

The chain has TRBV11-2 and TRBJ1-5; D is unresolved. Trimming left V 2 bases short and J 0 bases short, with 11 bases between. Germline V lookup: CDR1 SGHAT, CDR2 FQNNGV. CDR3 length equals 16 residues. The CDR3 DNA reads TGTGCCAGCAGCTTACTACCCTCAGATAGCAATCAGCCCCAGCATTTT. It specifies CASSLLPSDSNQPQHF.

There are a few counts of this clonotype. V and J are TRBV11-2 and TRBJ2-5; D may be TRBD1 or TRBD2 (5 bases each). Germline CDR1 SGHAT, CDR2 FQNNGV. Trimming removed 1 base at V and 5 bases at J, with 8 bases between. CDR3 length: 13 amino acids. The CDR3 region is CASSLAGTETQYF. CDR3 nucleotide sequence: TGTGCCAGCAGCTTAGCGGGGACGGAGACCCAGTACTTC.

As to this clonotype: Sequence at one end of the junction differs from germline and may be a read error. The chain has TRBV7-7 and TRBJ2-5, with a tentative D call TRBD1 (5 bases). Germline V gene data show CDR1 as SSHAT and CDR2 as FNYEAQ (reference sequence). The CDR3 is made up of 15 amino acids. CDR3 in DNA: TGTGCTAGCAGCTTAGACGTTGGGGCCGGGGAGACCCAGTACTTC. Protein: CASSLDVGAGETQYF.

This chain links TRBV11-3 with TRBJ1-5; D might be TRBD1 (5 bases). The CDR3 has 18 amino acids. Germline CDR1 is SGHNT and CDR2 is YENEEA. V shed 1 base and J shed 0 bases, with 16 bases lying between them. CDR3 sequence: CASSLALGTPYSNQPQHF. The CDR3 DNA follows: TGTGCCAGCAGCTTAGCTCTTGGGACGCCGTATAGCAATCAGCCCCAGCATTTT.

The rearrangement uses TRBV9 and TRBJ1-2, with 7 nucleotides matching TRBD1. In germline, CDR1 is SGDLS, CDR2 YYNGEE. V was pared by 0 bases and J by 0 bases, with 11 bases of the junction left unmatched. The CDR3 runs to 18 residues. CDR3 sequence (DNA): TGTGCCAGCAGCGTAGCGGGGAGGGGGCAACGAGCTAACTATGGCTACACCTTC. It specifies CASSVAGRGQRANYGYTF.

The chain's CDR3 is CASSPTGASYEQYF. CDR3 in DNA: TGTGCCAGCAGCCCTACGGGGGCCTCCTACGAGCAGTACTTC. The chain has TRBV7-3 and TRBJ2-7, with D perhaps assigned TRBD1 or TRBD2 (6 bases each). The CDR3 totals 14 residues. Per germline, CDR1 SGHTA and CDR2 FQGTGA. V shed 5 bases and J shed 0 bases, with 11 bases lying between them.